This TCR beta chain was profiled in a study of shared clonotypes between healthy human individuals. The assay was immunoSEQ multiplex PCR, and TCRdb's table has in-frame clones only and misses some. Of roughly 720,000 clones detected, 80% to 95% appear once; the ten largest clones hold 34%. Germline lookup yields CDR1 SGHTA and CDR2 FQGTGA. The CDR3 has 18 amino acids. V was pared by 2 bases and J by 1 base, with 12 bases of the junction left unmatched. The specimen was memory CD8+ T cells from PBMCs. As to subset: CD45RO+ cells pooled with CCR7-negative TemRA cells. The chain employs TRBV7-3 and TRBJ1-1; 8 bases fit TRBD1. The receptor was derived from a man aged 18 to 35 in good health. Some clones in this sample may be carry-over from other donors' samples. CDR3 nucleotides: TGTGCCAGCAGCTTAGGGCCTGGACAGGGTTTTTCGAACACTGAAGCTTTCTTT. Its translation is CASSLGPGQGFSNTEAFF.